This T cell receptor beta chain was sequenced in a study of shared clonotypes between healthy human individuals. The CDR3 loop spans 14 amino acids. V shed 5 bases and J shed 2 bases, with 13 bases lying between them. CDR1 and CDR2 (germline): WSHSY, SAAADI. Naive CD8 cells were CD45RO-negative, positively selected for CCR7, excluding terminally differentiated effector memory CD45RA+ cells. Assay used: immunoSEQ multiplex PCR; TCRdb lists only in-frame clones, some missing. The repertoire has millions of clones, over 85% of them found once; the top ten carry 1.1%. Material: naive CD8+ T cells sorted from blood. This chain joins TRBV10-2 and TRBJ2-7; D possibly uses TRBD1 or TRBD2 (5 bases each). The TCR sequence derives from a man between 18 and 35 years old in good health. The CDR3 loop is CASSPGAHPYEQYF. CDR3 nucleotides: TGCGCCAGCAGTCCCGGGGCCCATCCCTACGAGCAGTACTTC.